The 17 T cell receptor beta chains in this list originate from one sample, sequenced in a study of shared clonotypes between healthy human individuals. Using immunoSEQ multiplex PCR, the repertoire was profiled, and TCRdb retains in-frame clones only, with some absent. Of roughly 2.4 million clones listed, around 95% are singletons. The sample consisted of naive CD4+ T cells sorted from blood. Subset denoted: CD45RA+ positively selected. The receptor source for this set is a man aged 18 to 30 in good health.

This rearrangement joins TRBV6-5 to TRBJ2-7, with 11 bases that match TRBD2. Germline CDR1 and CDR2: MNHEY and SVGAGI. V was clipped by 4 bases and J by 2 bases; unmatched bases: 7. The CDR3 has 16 residues. Here the CDR3 reads CASSSDGTSGTYEQYF. Written as DNA, the CDR3 is TGTGCCAGCAGTTCAGACGGGACTAGCGGTACCTACGAGCAGTACTTC.

The CDR3 sequence: CASSYFAGGPTYEQYF. The CDR3 DNA reads as TGTGCCAGCAGTTACTTCGCGGGAGGGCCCACCTACGAGCAGTACTTC. The chain employs TRBV6-5 and TRBJ2-7; 9 bases match TRBD2. The CDR3 length is 16 residues. Germline V gene sequence: CDR1 MNHEY, CDR2 SVGAGI. The trim removed 1 base at V and 2 bases at J, leaving 6 bases unmatched.

The chain is built from TRBV15 and TRBJ1-3; D ambiguous. CDR3 size: 14 residues. V lost 0 bases and J lost 3, with 6 bases in between. Germline-derived CDR1 and CDR2 are LNHNV and YYDKDF (reference sequence). CDR3 sequence reads: CATSRDNFGNTIYF. The CDR3 DNA reads as TGTGCCACCAGCAGAGACAACTTTGGAAACACCATATATTTT.

The chain couples TRBV9 to TRBJ2-3; 7 positions match TRBD2. V dropped 0 bases and J dropped 3; count of bases not matched to a gene: 4. CDR1 is SGDLS, CDR2 YYNGEE, per germline. The CDR3 runs to 15 residues. The CDR3 protein is CASSVVGGRTDTQYF. Written as DNA, the CDR3 is TGTGCCAGCAGCGTAGTTGGCGGGAGAACAGATACGCAGTATTTT. Full variable domain (missing parts from reference TRBV9 and TRBJ2-3): DSGVTQTPKHLITATGQRVTLRCSPRSGDLSVYWYQQSLDQGLQFLIQYYNGEERAKGNILERFSAQQFPDLHSELNLSSLELGDSALYFCASSVVGGRTDTQYFGPGTRLTVL.

This sequence joins TRBV5-6 and TRBJ1-6; D unresolved. Deletions cut 4 bases from V and 7 bases from J, with 9 bases between. The CDR3 spans 13 residues. Per germline, CDR1 SGHDT and CDR2 YYEEEE. CDR3 sequence (DNA): TGTGCCAGCAGCCTCGGGAGCAATTCACCCCTCCACTTT. Translating gives CASSLGSNSPLHF.

The chain uses TRBV4-3 and TRBJ2-7, with D possibly matching TRBD2 (6 bases). Trimming removed 1 base at V and 0 bases at J, with 10 bases between. CDR3 length equals 15 residues. Germline-derived CDR1 and CDR2 are LGHNA and YSLEER. CDR3 coding DNA: TGCGCCAGCAGCCAAGTGTACGGGAGCTCCTACGAGCAGTACTTC. Translation gives CASSQVYGSSYEQYF.

The chain's CDR3 is CASSQDRGFGEQYF. In nucleotides, the CDR3 is TGTGCCAGCAGCCAGGACAGGGGGTTTGGCGAGCAGTACTTC. The J gene is TRBJ2-7, the V gene TRBV7-2; 10 nucleotides agree with TRBD1. Germline CDR1 is SGHTA and CDR2 is FQGNSA. V was pared by 5 bases and J by 6 bases, with 7 bases of the junction left unmatched. The CDR3 covers 14 residues.

About this clone: At one end the junction does not follow the germline gene, possibly because of a read error. The genes are TRBV5-4 and TRBJ2-2, with TRBD2 identical over 13 bases. The germline gives CDR1 SGHNT, CDR2 YYREEE (reference sequence). The length of the CDR3 is 18 residues. CDR3 loop: CASSLGTSGKMNAGELFF. The CDR3 bases are TGTGCCAGCAGCCTAGGGACTAGCGGGAAGATGAACGCCGGGGAGCTGTTTTTT.

The genes are TRBV6-5 and TRBJ2-7; D not certain. V was trimmed by 7 bases and J by 0 bases, leaving 10 bases between them. Germline lookup yields CDR1 MNHEY and CDR2 SVGAGI. This CDR3 is built from 13 residues. The CDR3 sequence is CASTPDGSYEQYF. The CDR3 nucleotides are TGTGCCAGCACTCCCGACGGCTCCTACGAGCAGTACTTC.

The gene calls are TRBV6-1 and TRBJ1-6; TRBD1 might be the D (6 bases). Germline CDR1 and CDR2: MNHNS and SASEGT. CDR3 length: 15 amino acids. The V and J ends lost 6 bases and 6 bases respectively, with 15 bases between them. The CDR3 region has the DNA TGTGCCAGCAGCGAACAGGGTATGGCTAATTCACCCCTCCACTTT. Translating it yields CASSEQGMANSPLHF.

The rearrangement joins TRBV2 to TRBJ2-7; unclear D gene. The V gene's germline CDR1 is SNHLY and CDR2 FYNNEI. The CDR3 sequence is 14 residues long. V was shortened by 6 bases and J by 0 bases, with 12 bases between the two germline ends. In DNA form, the CDR3 reads TGTGCCAGCAGGCCCGAAGTGAACTCCTACGAGCAGTACTTC. It encodes CASRPEVNSYEQYF.

Points on this clone: Other nucleotide sequences in the sample specify the same CDR3. The J gene is TRBJ2-7, the V gene TRBV18; 10 nucleotides align to TRBD1. After removal of 4 bases from V and 2 bases from J, the junction contained 5 bases not matched to a gene. The CDR3 has 15 amino acids. Looked up from germline, CDR1 is KGHSH and CDR2 is LQKENI. The CDR3 is CASSLGQGETYEQYF. DNA of the CDR3: TGTGCCAGCTCACTAGGACAGGGGGAAACCTACGAGCAGTACTTC.

Concerning this clone: Other nucleotide sequences from this sample produce the same CDR3. This chain uses TRBV18 with TRBJ2-3; 10 bases fit TRBD2. Losses at the gene ends were 3 bases for V and 1 base for J; bases not matched to a gene: 1. Germline CDR1 and CDR2: KGHSH and LQKENI. The CDR3 length is 15 residues. Here the CDR3 reads CASSPGLAGTDTQYF. Written as DNA, the CDR3 is TGTGCCAGCTCACCCGGACTAGCGGGCACAGATACGCAGTATTTT.

The chain couples TRBV5-1 to TRBJ2-1; the match to TRBD2 covers 9 bases. J lost 5 bases, V lost 4 bases, and 4 bases had no gene match. The germline CDR1 and CDR2 sequences are SGHRS and YFSETQ. This CDR3 has 14 residues. CDR3 in DNA: TGCGCCAGCAGCCCCGGACTAGCGAACAATGAGCAGTTCTTC. Residues: CASSPGLANNEQFF.

The chain links TRBV28 to TRBJ2-3; TRBD2 matches 8 bases. J lost 1 base, V lost 7 bases, and 7 bases had no gene match. Germline CDR1 MDHEN, CDR2 SYDVKM. CDR3 length: 15 residues. DNA for the CDR3: TGTGCCAGCAACTCAGCGGGGGCTGGCACAGATACGCAGTATTTT. It is translated as CASNSAGAGTDTQYF.

Of note for this clone: Other DNA sequences of this sample code for an identical CDR3. This chain uses TRBV5-1 with TRBJ2-3; 10 nucleotides align to TRBD2. CDR1 is SGHRS and CDR2 is YFSETQ in the germline V gene. The CDR3 is made up of 15 amino acids. V shed 0 bases, J shed 3 bases, and the junction held 1 base outside the gene matches. The CDR3 here is CASSLASGRTDTQYF. The CDR3 nucleotides read TGCGCCAGCAGCTTGGCTAGCGGGAGAACAGATACGCAGTATTTT.

This chain's CDR3 is CASSYRDRDDEQYF. CDR3 DNA sequence: TGTGCCAGCAGTTACCGGGACAGGGACGACGAGCAGTACTTC. The V gene is TRBV27, the J gene TRBJ2-7; 9 bases fit TRBD1. CDR3 length equals 14 residues. After removal of 4 bases from V and 5 bases from J, the junction contained 6 bases not matched to a gene. Germline V gives CDR1 MNHEY, CDR2 SMNVEV (reference sequence).